This entry lists 28 T cell receptor beta chains sequenced from one sample in a study of blood T cell repertoires in COVID-19. Measured with immunoSEQ multiplex PCR; TCRdb has only the in-frame clones, and not every one. The repertoire holds 250,000 to 300,000 clones, with around 90% as singletons. Sequenced input: peripheral blood. The receptors originated from a woman in her forties with acute or convalescent COVID-19.

This clone came up once. The J gene is TRBJ1-4, the V gene TRBV4-1; 10 positions match TRBD1. Germline loops: CDR1 MGHRA, CDR2 YSYEKL. After removal of 3 bases from V and 6 bases from J, the junction contained 4 bases not matched to a gene. This CDR3 region has 15 residues. The CDR3 DNA reads TGCGCCAGCAGCCACCCGGACAGGGGGGATGAAAAACTGTTTTTT. It translates to CASSHPDRGDEKLFF.

This clone has a handful of counts. The chain uses TRBV6-5 and TRBJ1-4; D is unresolved. Germline V lookup: CDR1 MNHEY, CDR2 SVGAGI. V was cut by 6 bases and J by 5 bases, with 10 bases left in between. CDR3 length: 13 residues. The CDR3 nucleotides are TGTGCCAGCAGGTGGACTGGCAATGAAAAACTGTTTTTT. It yields the protein CASRWTGNEKLFF.

This clone was seen once. This chain uses TRBV25-1 with TRBJ1-1; D might be TRBD1 (5 bases). Looked up from germline, CDR1 is MGHDK and CDR2 is SYGVNS. V was trimmed by 3 bases and J by 1 base, leaving 6 bases between them. The CDR3 is 13 amino acids. The CDR3 loop reads CASSEGGNTEAFF. Here the CDR3 DNA reads TGTGCCAGCAGTGAGGGGGGGAACACTGAAGCTTTCTTT.

The V call is TRBV19, the J call TRBJ1-1, with 7 bases that match TRBD1. J was trimmed by 2 bases and V by 4 bases; bases with no gene match: 4. The germline CDR1 and CDR2 sequences are LNHDA and SQIVND (reference sequence). The length of the CDR3 is 14 residues. The CDR3 DNA sequence: TGTGCCAGTAGTACACGGGACAGAAACACTGAAGCTTTCTTT. This translates into CASSTRDRNTEAFF.

The rearrangement links TRBV12-5 to TRBJ2-2; D possibly corresponds to TRBD2 (6 bases). Between the trimmed V and J ends, which lost 6 bases and 0 bases, there was a span of 14 bases. CDR3 length: 16 amino acids. Germline CDR1 LGHNT, CDR2 FRNRAP. As DNA, the CDR3 is TGTGCTAGTGGGGCTAGCGACCCCTCGAACACCGGGGAGCTGTTTTTT. It yields the protein CASGASDPSNTGELFF.

The J gene is TRBJ1-1, the V gene TRBV5-1; D might be TRBD1 (5 bases). The V end lost 0 bases, the J end lost 0 bases, and 12 bases lay between the germline ends. The CDR3 is 16 amino acids. CDR1 is SGHRS and CDR2 is YFSETQ in the germline V gene. CDR3 coding DNA: TGCGCCAGCAGCTTGGGTGTCATGGACATGAACACTGAAGCTTTCTTT. Its protein product is CASSLGVMDMNTEAFF.

V is TRBV6-5 and J is TRBJ2-6; no clear D gene. Germline values: CDR1 MNHEY, CDR2 SVGAGI. The V end was cut by 5 bases, the J end by 3 bases, with 8 bases between. CDR3 size: 14 residues. CDR3 amino acids: CASSRSSGANVLTF. CDR3 sequence (DNA): TGTGCCAGCAGTCGTAGCAGTGGGGCCAACGTCCTGACTTTC.

V gene TRBV24-1 combines with J gene TRBJ1-2; D is perhaps TRBD1 (6 bases). The CDR3 runs 14 residues. Trimming took 1 base from V and 7 from J, leaving 12 bases between them. CDR1 and CDR2 from the germline V gene are KGHDR and SFDVKD. Written as DNA, the CDR3 is TGTGCCACCAGTGATTTTGGCAGGGGAGCTGGCTACACCTTC. It codes for CATSDFGRGAGYTF.

The rearrangement joins TRBV18 to TRBJ1-1; 10 positions match TRBD1. V was pared by 6 bases and J by 3 bases, with 10 bases of the junction left unmatched. The length of the CDR3 is 16 residues. CDR1 and CDR2 (germline): KGHSH, LQKENI. CDR3 in amino acids: CASSRQGAGGDTEAFF. The CDR3 bases are TGTGCCAGCTCCCGACAGGGGGCAGGGGGGGACACTGAAGCTTTCTTT.

The CDR3 here is CASSLWAGGADTQYF. The CDR3 region has the DNA TGTGCCAGCAGTTTATGGGCGGGGGGGGCAGATACGCAGTATTTT. V and J are TRBV28 and TRBJ2-3; 9 positions agree with TRBD2. The CDR3 runs to 15 residues. Per the germline V gene, CDR1 is MDHEN and CDR2 is SYDVKM. Trimming took 0 bases from V and 4 from J; bases not matched to a gene: 2. Based on the CDR3 plus reference TRBV28 and TRBJ2-3, the full variable domain is DVKVTQSSRYLVKRTGEKVFLECVQDMDHENMFWYRQDPGLGLRLIYFSYDVKMKEKGDIPEGYSVSREKKERFSLILESASTNQTSMYLCASSLWAGGADTQYFGPGTRLTVL.

This rearrangement joins TRBV5-1 to TRBJ1-1; the D gene is possibly TRBD1 (6 bases). Looked up from germline, CDR1 is SGHRS and CDR2 is YFSETQ. Deletions cut 0 bases from V and 4 bases from J, with 7 bases between. The CDR3 runs to 13 residues. This CDR3 is CASSLEGGTEAFF. The CDR3 DNA is TGCGCCAGCAGCTTGGAAGGGGGCACTGAAGCTTTCTTT.

The chain joins TRBV10-3 to TRBJ1-1; D gene uncertain. With 3 bases removed from V and 0 bases from J, the gap between germline ends came to 11 bases. The CDR3 is 15 amino acids. Germline V gene sequence: CDR1 ENHRY, CDR2 SYGVKD. CDR3 loop: CAISERSFMNTEAFF. DNA for the CDR3: TGTGCCATCAGTGAAAGAAGCTTCATGAACACTGAAGCTTTCTTT.

The CDR3 DNA follows: TGTGCCAGCAGTTGGACTAGCGGGGGGCAGAATGAGCAGTTCTTC. Translation gives CASSWTSGGQNEQFF. V usage is TRBV6-5 and J usage is TRBJ2-1; 14 nucleotides line up with TRBD2. Germline V CDR1 and CDR2: MNHEY, SVGAGI. This CDR3 has 15 amino acids. The V and J ends lost 4 bases and 7 bases, in that order; junction bases with no gene match: 3.

The chain carries TRBV27 and TRBJ1-4; D is perhaps TRBD1 (5 bases). The germline V gene encodes CDR1 MNHEY and CDR2 SMNVEV (reference sequence). V gave up 1 base and J gave up 3 bases, with 9 bases separating them. The CDR3 is made up of 15 amino acids. The CDR3 reads CASSLYRGSNEKLFF. CDR3 DNA: TGTGCCAGCAGTTTATACCGGGGGTCTAATGAAAAACTGTTTTTT.

The count of this clone is one. The chain joins TRBV30 to TRBJ2-4; 8 bases agree with TRBD1. The germline V gene has CDR1 GTSNPN and CDR2 SVGIG (reference sequence). The trim removed 6 bases at V and 9 bases at J, leaving 22 bases unmatched. The CDR3 spans 17 residues. CDR3 amino acids: CACTTSTGTGGAAIQYF. DNA for the CDR3: TGTGCCTGCACTACATCAACCGGGACAGGCGGTGCGGCCATTCAGTACTTC.

V gene TRBV5-4 combines with J gene TRBJ1-3; perhaps TRBD1 as D (5 bases). V was clipped by 1 base and J by 0 bases, with 8 bases between them. The CDR3 totals 15 residues. Germline V gives CDR1 SGHNT, CDR2 YYREEE (reference sequence). In DNA, the CDR3 is TGTGCCAGCAGCTTGAGGGGCAACTCTGGAAACACCATATATTTT. Residues: CASSLRGNSGNTIYF.

This clone was seen once. The gene calls are TRBV7-9 and TRBJ1-6; 7 nucleotides line up with TRBD1. The junction had 6 bases not matched to a gene; V was cut back by 1 base and J by 0 bases. The CDR3 spans 18 residues. Germline V gives CDR1 SEHNR, CDR2 FQNEAQ (reference sequence). The CDR3 coding sequence is TGTGCCAGCAGCTTAGTGGGGCAGGGGGACTCCTATAATTCACCCCTCCACTTT. It yields the protein CASSLVGQGDSYNSPLHF.

This clone is a singleton in its sample. The CDR3, as DNA: TGTGCCAGCAGCTACTCTTCGGGGACATATAATTCACCCCTCCACTTT. It encodes CASSYSSGTYNSPLHF. The chain employs TRBV2 and TRBJ1-6; maybe TRBD1 (6 bases). The germline V gene encodes CDR1 SNHLY and CDR2 FYNNEI. Between the trimmed V and J ends, which lost 6 bases and 4 bases, there was a span of 16 bases. CDR3 length: 16 amino acids.

As concerns this clone: Other DNA variants within this sample encode the same CDR3. The chain employs TRBV6-5 and TRBJ1-2, with TRBD1 identical over 9 bases. The J segment lost 7 bases and the V segment lost 5 bases, leaving 5 bases of the junction unmatched. Germline V gene lookup returns CDR1 MNHEY and CDR2 SVGAGI. This CDR3 contains 13 residues. In DNA form, the CDR3 reads TGTGCCAGCAGTCCCGGGACAGGGTCTGGCTACACCTTC. Translating gives CASSPGTGSGYTF.

The chain has TRBV10-3 and TRBJ1-1; 8 bases match TRBD1. The germline gives CDR1 ENHRY, CDR2 SYGVKD. The CDR3 totals 14 residues. V shed 2 bases, J shed 9 bases, and the junction held 8 bases outside the gene matches. Here the CDR3 DNA reads TGTGCCATCAGTGAGGGGGACAGGTTAAGACAAGCTTTCTTT. Its translation: CAISEGDRLRQAFF.

The chain joins TRBV27 to TRBJ1-1; D is uncertain. Germline V gene sequence: CDR1 MNHEY, CDR2 SMNVEV (reference sequence). With 3 bases removed from V and 3 bases from J, the gap between germline ends came to 5 bases. The CDR3 is 12 amino acids. The CDR3 reads CASSLRDTEAFF. The DNA of the CDR3 is TGTGCCAGCAGTTTGAGGGACACTGAAGCTTTCTTT.

This sequence joins TRBV5-1 and TRBJ1-1, with 8 bases matching TRBD1. Trimming took 3 bases from V and 4 from J; bases not matched to a gene: 5. Looked up from germline, CDR1 is SGHRS and CDR2 is YFSETQ. This CDR3 has 14 amino acids. The CDR3 reads CASSWDRLGTEAFF. The CDR3 coding sequence is TGCGCCAGCAGCTGGGACAGGTTGGGCACTGAAGCTTTCTTT.

A word on this clone: Mismatch with germline at one junction end may stem from a read error. V usage is TRBV11-2 and J usage is TRBJ2-5, with 10 positions matching TRBD2. This CDR3 has 16 residues. CDR1 and CDR2 (germline): SGHAT, FQNNGV. The CDR3 is CTSSSQLAGLQETQYF. The CDR3 nucleotides are TGTACCAGCAGTTCCCAACTAGCGGGACTCCAAGAGACCCAGTACTTC.

This chain uses TRBV5-1 with TRBJ2-5, with D possibly being TRBD1 (6 bases). Germline V gene sequence: CDR1 SGHRS, CDR2 YFSETQ. The CDR3 has 15 amino acids. Trimming shortened V by 4 bases and J by 3 bases, and 16 bases separated the two germline ends. CDR3 coding DNA: TGCGCCAGCAGCCGCTTTGGACAGATAGAAGAGACCCAGTACTTC. Protein product: CASSRFGQIEETQYF.

The chain is built from TRBV5-6 and TRBJ1-3; 9 positions match TRBD1. V lost 2 bases and J lost 8; bases outside the gene matches: 8. The CDR3 is 15 residues long. Germline CDR1 reads SGHDT; CDR2 reads YYEEEE. CDR3 in amino acids: CASSLTGGAIYTIYF. CDR3 bases: TGTGCCAGCAGCTTAACAGGGGGCGCGATCTACACCATATATTTT.

This chain uses TRBV9 with TRBJ2-3; 11 nucleotides match TRBD2. Losses at the gene ends were 0 bases for V and 6 bases for J; bases not matched to a gene: 3. There are 15 residues in the CDR3. Germline values: CDR1 SGDLS, CDR2 YYNGEE. Here the CDR3 DNA reads TGTGCCAGCAGCGTAGTGGCTAGCGGGGGGGATACGCAGTATTTT. This encodes CASSVVASGGDTQYF.

The J gene is TRBJ1-2, the V gene TRBV4-2; D not resolved. Germline values: CDR1 LGHNA, CDR2 YNFKEQ. The CDR3 is 15 residues long. The V gene lost 0 bases and the J gene lost 4 bases, with 12 bases spanning the gap. Here the CDR3 reads CASSQDRGTPYGYTF. CDR3 in DNA: TGTGCCAGCAGCCAAGATCGGGGAACTCCCTATGGCTACACCTTC.

This chain connects TRBV27 to TRBJ1-2, with D possibly matching TRBD1 (5 bases). The CDR3 consists of 17 residues. Germline V gene lookup returns CDR1 MNHEY and CDR2 SMNVEV (reference sequence). V was pared by 5 bases and J by 4 bases, with 23 bases between. CDR3 in DNA: TGTGCCAGCAGTCCCCATGCAGGGACTGGGGCGGGCTATGGCTACACCTTC. Translation gives CASSPHAGTGAGYGYTF.